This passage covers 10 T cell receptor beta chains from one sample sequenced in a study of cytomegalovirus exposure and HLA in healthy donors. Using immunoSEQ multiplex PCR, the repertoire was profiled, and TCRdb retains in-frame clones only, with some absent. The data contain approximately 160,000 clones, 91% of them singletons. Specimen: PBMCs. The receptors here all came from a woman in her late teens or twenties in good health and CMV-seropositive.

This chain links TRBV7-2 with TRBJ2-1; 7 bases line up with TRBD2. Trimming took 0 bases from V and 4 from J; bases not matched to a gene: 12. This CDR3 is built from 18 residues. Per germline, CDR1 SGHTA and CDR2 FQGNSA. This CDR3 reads CASSLAGMVQRGYNEQFF. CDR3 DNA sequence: TGTGCCAGCAGCTTAGCGGGAATGGTGCAGCGGGGTTACAATGAGCAGTTCTTC.

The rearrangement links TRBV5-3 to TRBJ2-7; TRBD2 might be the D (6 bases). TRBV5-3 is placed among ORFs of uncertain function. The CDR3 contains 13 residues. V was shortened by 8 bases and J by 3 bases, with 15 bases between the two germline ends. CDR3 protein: CASRWDLVYEQYF. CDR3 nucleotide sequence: TGTGCCAGCAGGTGGGACTTGGTCTACGAGCAGTACTTC.

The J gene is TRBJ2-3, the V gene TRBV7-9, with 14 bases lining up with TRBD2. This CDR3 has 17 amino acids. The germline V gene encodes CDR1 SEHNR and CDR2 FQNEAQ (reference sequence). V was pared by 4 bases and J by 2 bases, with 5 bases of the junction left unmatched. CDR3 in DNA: TGTGCCAGCAGCTCGTGGACTAGCGGGGGGTTCACAGATACGCAGTATTTT. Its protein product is CASSSWTSGGFTDTQYF.

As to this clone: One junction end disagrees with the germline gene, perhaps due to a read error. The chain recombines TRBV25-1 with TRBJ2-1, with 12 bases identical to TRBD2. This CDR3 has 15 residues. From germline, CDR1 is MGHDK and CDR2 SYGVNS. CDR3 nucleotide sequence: TGTGCCAGCAGTGGTAGACTAGCGGGGGCCGTCCCTGTGGTCTTC. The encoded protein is CASSGRLAGAVPVVF.

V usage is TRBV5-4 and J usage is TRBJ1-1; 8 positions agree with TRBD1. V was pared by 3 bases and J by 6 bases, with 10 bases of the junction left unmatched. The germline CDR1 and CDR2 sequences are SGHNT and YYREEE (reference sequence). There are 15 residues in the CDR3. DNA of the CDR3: TGTGCCAGCAGCTCCGGGACAGGTGAAAGGGCTGAAGCTTTCTTT. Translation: CASSSGTGERAEAFF. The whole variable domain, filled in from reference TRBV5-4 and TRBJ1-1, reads ETGVTQSPTHLIKTRGQQVTLRCSSQSGHNTVSWYQQALGQGPQFIFQYYREEENGRGNFPPRFSGLQFPNYSSELNVNALELDDSALYLCASSSGTGERAEAFFGQGTRLTVV.

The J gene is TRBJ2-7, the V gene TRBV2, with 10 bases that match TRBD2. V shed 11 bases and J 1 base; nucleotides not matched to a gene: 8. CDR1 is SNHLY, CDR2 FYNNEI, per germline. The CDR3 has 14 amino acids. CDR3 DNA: TGTGCCGGGGGAGCGGGAGGGGGGTCCTACGAGCAGTACTTC. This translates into CAGGAGGGSYEQYF.

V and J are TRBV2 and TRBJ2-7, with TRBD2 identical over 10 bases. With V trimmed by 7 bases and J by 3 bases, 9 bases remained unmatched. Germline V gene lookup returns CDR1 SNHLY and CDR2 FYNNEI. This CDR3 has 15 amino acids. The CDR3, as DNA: TGTGCCAGCATCCCCGGACTAGCGGAGATCTACGAGCAGTACTTC. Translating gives CASIPGLAEIYEQYF.

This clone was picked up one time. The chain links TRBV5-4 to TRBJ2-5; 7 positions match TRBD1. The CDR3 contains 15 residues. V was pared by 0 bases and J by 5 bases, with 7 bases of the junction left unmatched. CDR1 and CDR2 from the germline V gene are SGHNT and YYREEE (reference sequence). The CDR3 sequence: CASSLAPTGRETQYF. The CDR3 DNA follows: TGTGCCAGCAGCTTGGCTCCGACAGGGCGGGAGACCCAGTACTTC.

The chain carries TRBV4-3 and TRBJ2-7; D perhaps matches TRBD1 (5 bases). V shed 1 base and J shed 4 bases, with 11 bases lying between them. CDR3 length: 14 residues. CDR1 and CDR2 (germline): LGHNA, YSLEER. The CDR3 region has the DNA TGCGCCAGCAGCCAAGCTGCAGGGTGGTACGAGCAGTACTTC. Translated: CASSQAAGWYEQYF.

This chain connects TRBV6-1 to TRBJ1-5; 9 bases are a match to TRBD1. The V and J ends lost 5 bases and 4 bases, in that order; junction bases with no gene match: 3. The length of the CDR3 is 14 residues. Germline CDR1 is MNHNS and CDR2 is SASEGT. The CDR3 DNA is TGTGCCAGCAGTTTGACAGGGGGGAATCAGCCCCAGCATTTT. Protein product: CASSLTGGNQPQHF.